This TCR beta chain derives from a study of blood T cell repertoires in COVID-19 (dated by TCRdb to the early 2020s). Study-wide context: Samples covering the acute and convalescent phases of COVID-19 were provided by collaborators in the United States, Italy and Spain. Subjects who had been exposed to COVID-19, were actively infected with it, or had recovered from it provided the deeply sampled blood TCRbeta repertoires that made up the dataset. HLA class I and class II types, where available, came from metadata supplied by the sample provider rather than from assay-based typing. The repertoires were released in a freely available public database intended as a resource for research on the immune response to SARS-CoV-2. The samples were drawn from two sources: the first 160 participants of the ongoing ImmuneRACE study, and about 1,300 subjects contributed by 6 global collaborators. The material from the prospective study consisted of cDNA or gDNA derived from T cells, B-cell-depleted T cells, or PBMCs. Nearly every sample came with metadata listing a de-identified subject ID, COVID-19 status, age in years and sex. Paper-wide results and their limitations: Clinical and demographic metadata were provided uncurated, with the amount varying by source and participant.

Whole blood was collected in K2EDTA tubes by collaborating institutions according to the institutions' own protocols. For TCRbeta analysis, collaborators shipped samples as frozen whole blood, isolated PBMCs, or DNA extracted from either of those sample types. As concerns this clone: What this receptor recognizes is not known. Nothing much larger sits one base from this clone, and base qualities are not available.

TCRbeta CDR3 regions were amplified from genomic DNA using the immunoSEQ Assay, a bias-controlled multiplex PCR. In the original analysis: Within the assay, amplification of reference gene primers was used to estimate how many nucleated cells each sample contained. To quantify the absolute abundance of each unique TCRbeta CDR3 rearrangement, sequence reads were collapsed and filtered. For each sample, productive Simpson clonality was calculated by taking the square root of Simpson's diversity index across productive rearrangements. What TCRdb holds here is the immuneACCESS table cut down to in-frame rearrangements. Part of the clones is not present; checked against another copy, under half of the missing clones reflect an unresolved V gene, and the others are unexplained. That table furnishes V, J and clone size, whereas the DNA furnished D and trimming. This sample gives around 100,000 clones in total; about 86% of them show up just once. The ten largest clones capture around 6.5% of the sample.

The CDR3 runs 15 amino acids, cysteine and phenylalanine included. CDR3 DNA is the only sequence kept; it has 45 bases, read in frame from the first base. Sequences MNHNS (CDR1) and SASEGT (CDR2) are obtained from the germline V gene. V loses 6 bases of germline sequence and J loses 4 bases, and the interval between the two ends is 18 bases. The receptor comes from a man between 60 and 75 years old with acute or convalescent COVID-19. The sequencing input was peripheral blood. The receptor chain draws on TRBV6-1 and TRBJ1-2; TRBD1 is a weak D gene call, 6 bases matching. The DNA reads as follows: TGTGCCAGCAGGGAACAGGGTCTACATGGCTATGGCTACACCTTC. Protein translation: CASREQGLHGYGYTF.